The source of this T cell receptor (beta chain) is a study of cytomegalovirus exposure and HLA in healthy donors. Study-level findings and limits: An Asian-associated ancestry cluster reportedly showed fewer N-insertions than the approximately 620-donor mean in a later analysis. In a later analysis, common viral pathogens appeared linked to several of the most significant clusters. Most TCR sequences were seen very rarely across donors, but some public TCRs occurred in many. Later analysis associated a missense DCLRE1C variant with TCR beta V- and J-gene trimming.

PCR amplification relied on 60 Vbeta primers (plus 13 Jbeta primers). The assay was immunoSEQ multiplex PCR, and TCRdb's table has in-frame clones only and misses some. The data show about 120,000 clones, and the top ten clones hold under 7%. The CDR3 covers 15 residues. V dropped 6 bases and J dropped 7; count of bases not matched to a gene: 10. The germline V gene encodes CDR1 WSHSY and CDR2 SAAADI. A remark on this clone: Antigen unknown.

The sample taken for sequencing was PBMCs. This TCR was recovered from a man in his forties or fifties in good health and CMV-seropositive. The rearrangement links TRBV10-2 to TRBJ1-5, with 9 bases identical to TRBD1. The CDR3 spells CASRGTGLGIQPQHF. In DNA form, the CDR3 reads TGCGCCAGCAGGGGGACAGGGTTAGGGATACAGCCCCAGCATTTT.